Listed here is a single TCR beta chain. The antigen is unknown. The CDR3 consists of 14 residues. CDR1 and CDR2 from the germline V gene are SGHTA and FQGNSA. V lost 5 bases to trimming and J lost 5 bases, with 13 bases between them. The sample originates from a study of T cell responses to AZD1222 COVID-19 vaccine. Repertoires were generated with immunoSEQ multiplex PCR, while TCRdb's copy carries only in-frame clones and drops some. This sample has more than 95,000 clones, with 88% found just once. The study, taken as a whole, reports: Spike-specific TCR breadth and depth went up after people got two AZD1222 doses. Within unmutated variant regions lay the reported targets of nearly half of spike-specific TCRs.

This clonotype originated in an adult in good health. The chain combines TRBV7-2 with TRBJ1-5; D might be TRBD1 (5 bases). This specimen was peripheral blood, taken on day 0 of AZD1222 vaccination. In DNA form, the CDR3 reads TGTGCCAGCAGCCCCAGGGTGGGCGATCAGCCCCAGCATTTT. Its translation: CASSPRVGDQPQHF.